This T cell receptor (beta chain) was found in a study of T cell changes during pregnancy in multiple sclerosis. This CDR3 has 13 amino acids. After removal of 3 bases from V and 7 bases from J, the junction contained 5 bases not matched to a gene. Germline V CDR1 and CDR2: MNHEY, SMNVEV (reference sequence). Only in-frame clones appear in the TCRdb table, and some are missing; sequencing was by immunoSEQ multiplex PCR. This sample carries tens of thousands of clones, 92% of them seen once, and the ten largest clones take roughly 3.7%. The sample here was peripheral blood, taken after pregnancy. The TCR sequence derives from a female donor in good health, enrolled as a control in a pregnancy study. This chain joins TRBV27 and TRBJ1-1, with 7 bases lining up with TRBD1. The CDR3 nucleotides read TGTGCCAGCAGTTTGAAGGGACAGAATGAAGCTTTCTTT. Translating gives CASSLKGQNEAFF.